Below, one T cell receptor beta chain is given with its context. Its matching antigen is unknown. Germline V gene data show CDR1 as SGHNT and CDR2 as YYREEE (reference sequence). Trimming pared 4 bases from V and 7 bases from J, leaving 15 bases between. The length of the CDR3 is 14 residues. The sample originates from a study of T cell responses to AZD1222 COVID-19 vaccine. Across the study: Pooling covered second doses at about 4 or about 12 weeks.

General study points: Regions 160-218 and 743-854 held dominance among vaccine-associated CD4 TCRs, which spanned spike. Most donors were white British and more were female, and clonal diversity was possibly underestimated. As reported, nearly half of all spike-specific TCRs target variant regions that are unmutated.

Profiling relied on immunoSEQ multiplex PCR, and the TCRdb table lists in-frame clones only, not all of them. This sample has about 94,000 clones, with over 75% found just once. The receptor's source is an adult in good health. The specimen was peripheral blood, collected on day 0 of AZD1222 vaccination. The chain couples TRBV5-4 to TRBJ2-1, with a possible D match to TRBD2 (6 bases). The CDR3 sequence: CASSTGGIRNEQFF. CDR3 nucleotide sequence: TGTGCCAGCAGCACCGGGGGTATTAGAAATGAGCAGTTCTTC.